One sample yielded the 22 T cell receptor beta chains listed below, sequenced in a study of a mutant IDH1 vaccine in newly diagnosed glioma. Time point meaning: baseline, week 1 (first vaccination visit). Treatment given: pre-vaccination baseline after standard-of-care therapy. Repertoires were generated with immunoSEQ multiplex PCR, while TCRdb's copy carries only in-frame clones and drops some. Of about 92,000 clones listed, about 80% are singletons. The sample consisted of PBMCs, taken from a glioma patient treated with radiotherapy, temozolomide or both. The source of these receptors is a woman between 45 and 65 years old with glioma.

The rearrangement uses TRBV7-2 and TRBJ1-2, with D perhaps matching TRBD1 (6 bases). Germline V gene lookup returns CDR1 SGHTA and CDR2 FQGNSA. The CDR3 runs to 13 residues. Trimming removed 2 bases from V and 4 bases from J, with 8 bases in between. CDR3 bases: TGTGCCAGCAGCTTACAGGGGAGCTATGGCTACACCTTC. This translates into CASSLQGSYGYTF.

The chain combines TRBV6-6 with TRBJ1-4; tentatively, D is TRBD1 (5 bases). The CDR3 is 13 residues long. The germline V gene encodes CDR1 MNHNY and CDR2 SVGAGI (reference sequence). V lost 0 bases and J lost 16, with 15 bases in between. CDR3 in DNA: TGTGCCAGCAGTTACTCTGGCCAGGACATCCCGTTTTTT. Protein: CASSYSGQDIPFF.

This clone was picked up one time. J is TRBJ1-6 and V is TRBV5-1; possible D gene TRBD1, 6 bases. The V end lost 5 bases, the J end lost 11 bases, and 23 bases lay between the germline ends. This CDR3 contains 16 residues. Per the germline V gene, CDR1 is SGHRS and CDR2 is YFSETQ. CDR3 amino acids: CASSYGGLQGEAPLHF. In DNA form, the CDR3 reads TGCGCCAGCAGTTATGGCGGTTTACAGGGCGAAGCACCCCTCCACTTT.

The chain recombines TRBV4-1 with TRBJ1-5; a possible D gene is TRBD1 (5 bases). This CDR3 spans 16 amino acids. Germline V lookup: CDR1 MGHRA, CDR2 YSYEKL. Trimming stripped 1 base from V and 2 bases from J, with 12 bases between. CDR3 in DNA: TGCGCCAGCAGCCAAGTTCAGGGTAGGGGCAATCAGCCCCAGCATTTT. It codes for CASSQVQGRGNQPQHF.

The chain uses TRBV6-5 and TRBJ1-1; D perhaps matches TRBD1 (6 bases). The CDR3 sequence is 12 residues long. Deletions cut 8 bases from V and 5 bases from J, with 12 bases between. The germline V gene has CDR1 MNHEY and CDR2 SVGAGI. CDR3 region: CASVGQTTEAFF. The CDR3 DNA sequence: TGTGCCAGCGTTGGACAGACTACTGAAGCTTTCTTT.

The rearrangement links TRBV19 to TRBJ1-2; tentative D call: TRBD1 (6 bases). From germline, CDR1 is LNHDA and CDR2 SQIVND (reference sequence). Trimming took 2 bases from V and 4 from J, leaving 8 bases between them. The CDR3 is 13 residues long. The CDR3, as DNA: TGTGCCAGTAGTATACAGGGGACCTATGGCTACACCTTC. It translates to CASSIQGTYGYTF.

This chain joins TRBV29-1 and TRBJ2-7, with unresolved D. Germline CDR1 is SQVTM and CDR2 is ANQGSEA. This CDR3 region has 14 residues. V was pared by 3 bases and J by 2 bases, with 14 bases between. Written as DNA, the CDR3 is TGCAGCGTTGAGTTAAGGTCATCCGCCTACGAGCAGTACTTC. This codes for CSVELRSSAYEQYF.

J is TRBJ1-1 and V is TRBV28; 9 nucleotides agree with TRBD1. Germline V gives CDR1 MDHEN, CDR2 SYDVKM. The V gene end was trimmed by 6 bases and the J gene end by 7 bases; junction bases not matched to a gene: 9. CDR3 size: 14 residues. The CDR3, as DNA: TGTGCCAGCAGATGGGGACAGGGAGGAGGTGAAGCTTTCTTT. This gives the protein CASRWGQGGGEAFF.

The CDR3 DNA reads TGTGCCACCCGTAAGGGACAGGGGGTCGGCAATGAGCAGTTCTTC. Translating it yields CATRKGQGVGNEQFF. The V gene is TRBV6-4, the J gene TRBJ2-1; 11 positions match TRBD1. CDR1 is MRHNA and CDR2 is SNTAGT in the germline V gene. The length of the CDR3 is 15 residues. After removal of 10 bases from V and 6 bases from J, the junction contained 11 bases not matched to a gene.

The J gene is TRBJ2-5, the V gene TRBV5-1; D is tentatively TRBD1 or TRBD2 (5 bases each). The CDR3 spans 14 residues. Germline CDR1 is SGHRS and CDR2 is YFSETQ. With 4 bases removed from V and 4 bases from J, the gap between germline ends came to 14 bases. In nucleotides, the CDR3 is TGCGCCAGCAGCCCTGGTAATGGGGGAGAGACCCAGTACTTC. It is translated as CASSPGNGGETQYF.

The genes are TRBV7-6 and TRBJ2-5; tentative D call: TRBD1 (6 bases). This CDR3 is built from 14 residues. V was pared by 3 bases and J by 2 bases, with 10 bases between. CDR1 is SGHVS, CDR2 FNYEAQ, per germline. The CDR3 sequence is CASSLGAVQETQYF. The CDR3 nucleotides are TGTGCCAGCAGCTTGGGGGCGGTACAAGAGACCCAGTACTTC.

This clone was picked up one time. The chain recombines TRBV7-9 with TRBJ1-1; D possibly corresponds to TRBD1 (6 bases). V lost 3 bases and J 7 bases, leaving 15 bases between the germline ends. Per germline, CDR1 SEHNR and CDR2 FQNEAQ (reference sequence). The CDR3 consists of 14 residues. The CDR3 is CASSFGQGPFEAFF. The CDR3, as DNA: TGTGCCAGCAGCTTCGGGCAGGGGCCCTTTGAAGCTTTCTTT.

This clone turned up a few times. The chain joins TRBV19 to TRBJ2-7, with D possibly TRBD2 on 6 matching bases. The V and J ends lost 8 bases and 3 bases respectively, with 20 bases between them. This CDR3 has 15 residues. Germline-derived CDR1 and CDR2 are LNHDA and SQIVND (reference sequence). The CDR3 DNA is TGTGCCAGTTCCGCCGGGGGTACCCTCTACTACGAGCAGTACTTC. Amino acids: CASSAGGTLYYEQYF. The variable domain in full, completed from reference TRBV19 and TRBJ2-7, reads DGGITQSPKYLFRKEGQNVTLSCEQNLNHDAMYWYRQDPGQGLRLIYYSQIVNDFQKGDIAEGYSVSREKKESFPLTVTSAQKNPTAFYLCASSAGGTLYYEQYFGPGTRLTVT.

The sample holds a few counts of this clone. The chain couples TRBV5-4 to TRBJ1-4, with TRBD1 identical over 7 bases. CDR1 and CDR2 (germline): SGHNT, YYREEE (reference sequence). Trimming removed 5 bases from V and 3 bases from J; junction bases left unmatched: 7. The CDR3 spans 15 residues. Here the CDR3 DNA reads TGTGCCAGCAGTCCGGGCAGGGGGGCTAATGAAAAACTGTTTTTT. Translating gives CASSPGRGANEKLFF.

The J gene is TRBJ2-1, the V gene TRBV15, with D possibly matching TRBD2 (5 bases). CDR1 LNHNV and CDR2 YYDKDF come from the germline V gene (reference sequence). This CDR3 region has 15 residues. V lost 0 bases, J lost 7 bases, and 13 bases lay in between. The CDR3 nucleotides are TGTGCCACCAGCAGAGATGCCCTCGGCGGGAATGAGCAGTTCTTC. It encodes CATSRDALGGNEQFF.

This chain uses TRBV2 with TRBJ2-7; TRBD1 is a possible D gene (6 bases). Trimming shortened V by 6 bases and J by 3 bases, and 9 bases separated the two germline ends. Germline lookup yields CDR1 SNHLY and CDR2 FYNNEI. The CDR3 loop spans 12 amino acids. As DNA, the CDR3 is TGTGCCAGCAGGGACAGCAACTACGAGCAGTACTTC. It specifies CASRDSNYEQYF.

The V and J genes are TRBV6-1 and TRBJ1-2; D is ambiguous. Trimming removed 1 base from V and 5 bases from J, with 5 bases in between. The CDR3 covers 12 residues. Germline CDR1 is MNHNS and CDR2 is SASEGT. The chain's CDR3 is CASSEGRYGYTF. The CDR3 nucleotides read TGTGCCAGCAGTGAAGGACGGTATGGCTACACCTTC.

The chain joins TRBV5-1 to TRBJ2-1; 12 nucleotides agree with TRBD2. Germline V CDR1 and CDR2: SGHRS, YFSETQ. The CDR3 contains 16 residues. With 2 bases clipped from V and 6 bases from J, the junction kept 6 bases outside the gene matches. The CDR3 region has the DNA TGCGCCAGCAGCTTCTTACTAGCGGGGGGCCTCAATGAGCAGTTCTTC. Encoded protein: CASSFLLAGGLNEQFF.

This chain connects TRBV19 to TRBJ2-5; TRBD2 might be the D (5 bases). CDR3 length equals 15 residues. The V gene lost 5 bases and the J gene lost 7 bases, with 20 bases spanning the gap. Germline loops: CDR1 LNHDA, CDR2 SQIVND (reference sequence). The DNA of the CDR3 is TGTGCCAGTAGTCCCGGGTCCCTACTCCGGGGGACCCAGTACTTC. Translating gives CASSPGSLLRGTQYF.

The V and J genes are TRBV5-1 and TRBJ1-5, with 8 bases matching TRBD1. V trimming: 1 base; J trimming: 4 bases; junction bases outside the gene matches: 4. Germline V gene sequence: CDR1 SGHRS, CDR2 YFSETQ. CDR3 length: 15 amino acids. The CDR3 region has the DNA TGCGCCAGCAGCTTGTCAGGACAGGGTAATCAGCCCCAGCATTTT. Encoded protein: CASSLSGQGNQPQHF.

The genes are TRBV21-1 and TRBJ2-3; the D call of TRBD1 is as the table states it, not checked on the DNA. TRBV21-1 is given as a pseudogene. The CDR3 spans 13 residues. CDR3 in amino acids: CARNDRETDTQYF. CDR3 DNA: TGTGCCCGAAACGACAGGGAAACAGATACGCAGTATTTT.

The V and J genes are TRBV7-9 and TRBJ2-7; D is undetermined. Germline CDR1 and CDR2: SEHNR and FQNEAQ (reference sequence). This CDR3 has 14 residues. Trimming removed 1 base from V and 4 bases from J, with 11 bases in between. This CDR3 reads CASSLVEESYEQYF. CDR3 sequence (DNA): TGTGCCAGCAGCTTAGTGGAAGAGTCTTACGAGCAGTACTTC.